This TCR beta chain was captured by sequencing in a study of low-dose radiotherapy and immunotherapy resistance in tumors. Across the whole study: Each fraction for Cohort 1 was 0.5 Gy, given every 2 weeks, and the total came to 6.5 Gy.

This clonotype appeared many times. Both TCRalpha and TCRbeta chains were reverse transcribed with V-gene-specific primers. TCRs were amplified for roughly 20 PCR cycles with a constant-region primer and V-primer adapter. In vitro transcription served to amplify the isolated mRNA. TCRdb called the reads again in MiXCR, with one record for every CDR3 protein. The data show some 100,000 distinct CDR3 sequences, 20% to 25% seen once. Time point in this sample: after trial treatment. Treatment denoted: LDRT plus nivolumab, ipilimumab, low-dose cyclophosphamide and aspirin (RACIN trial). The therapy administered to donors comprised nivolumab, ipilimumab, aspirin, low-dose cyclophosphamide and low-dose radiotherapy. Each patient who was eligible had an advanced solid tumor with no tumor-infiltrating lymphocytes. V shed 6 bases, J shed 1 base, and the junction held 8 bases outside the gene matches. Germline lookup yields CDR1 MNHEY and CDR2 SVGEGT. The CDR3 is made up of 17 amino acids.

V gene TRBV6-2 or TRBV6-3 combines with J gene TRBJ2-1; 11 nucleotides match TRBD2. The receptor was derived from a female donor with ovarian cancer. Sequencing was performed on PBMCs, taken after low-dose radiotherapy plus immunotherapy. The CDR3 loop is CASSPIAGGLSYNEQFF. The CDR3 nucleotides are TGTGCCAGCAGCCCGATAGCGGGAGGGCTGTCCTACAATGAGCAGTTCTTC.